These 30 T cell receptor beta chains share one sample of origin, sequenced in a study of OX40 agonist ivuxolimab in advanced cancers. Repertoires were generated with immunoSEQ multiplex PCR, while TCRdb's copy carries only in-frame clones and drops some. The sample includes tens of thousands of clones, nearly 90% of them seen just once. Material: CD4+ or CD8+ T cells sorted from blood, obtained in a trial of the OX40 agonist ivuxolimab. These receptors originate from an adult with an advanced solid tumor such as melanoma, head and neck, liver or kidney cancer.

This clone turned up a few times. V usage is TRBV12-5 and J usage is TRBJ2-1; 9 bases line up with TRBD2. The V gene's germline CDR1 is LGHNT and CDR2 FRNRAP. The V gene end was trimmed by 2 bases and the J gene end by 1 base; junction bases not matched to a gene: 6. The CDR3 consists of 17 residues. The CDR3 bases are TGTGCTAGTGGTTTGCCCTTCCTAGCGGGATCCTACAATGAGCAGTTCTTC. Its translation: CASGLPFLAGSYNEQFF.

The rearrangement uses TRBV10-3 and TRBJ1-1; D ambiguous. Germline V gene sequence: CDR1 ENHRY, CDR2 SYGVKD. CDR3 length: 15 amino acids. V lost 2 bases and J lost 4, with 14 bases in between. The CDR3 DNA reads as TGTGCCATCAGTGAGGGGCTGGGGATGAGCACTGAAGCTTTCTTT. Translated, it gives CAISEGLGMSTEAFF.

V usage is TRBV6-4 and J usage is TRBJ2-6; D remains unclear. The germline gives CDR1 MRHNA, CDR2 SNTAGT. Trimming shortened V by 4 bases and J by 0 bases, and 10 bases separated the two germline ends. The CDR3 extends over 16 amino acids. Here the CDR3 reads CASSGQRHSGANVLTF. The CDR3 coding sequence is TGTGCCAGCAGTGGGCAACGGCACTCTGGGGCCAACGTCCTGACTTTC.

The chain uses TRBV29-1 and TRBJ2-7, with D possibly TRBD2 on 6 matching bases. CDR1 and CDR2 (germline): SQVTM, ANQGSEA. The CDR3 sequence is 11 residues long. The V end was cut by 4 bases, the J end by 4 bases, with 8 bases between. CDR3 sequence: CSVGAGYEQYF. In DNA, the CDR3 is TGCAGCGTTGGGGCGGGGTACGAGCAGTACTTC.

This clone was counted only a few times. The chain carries TRBV5-1 and TRBJ2-2; 7 nucleotides align to TRBD2. Germline values: CDR1 SGHRS, CDR2 YFSETQ. Unmatched junction bases numbered 13, after V lost 2 bases and J lost 0 bases. CDR3 length: 19 amino acids. CDR3 in DNA: TGCGCCAGCAGCTTACCGTTGTGGGGCGGGAGCTCGAACACCGGGGAGCTGTTTTTT. Translation: CASSLPLWGGSSNTGELFF.

V is TRBV30 and J is TRBJ1-5; tentatively, D is TRBD1 (5 bases). Trimming stripped 0 bases from V and 6 bases from J, with 9 bases between. Per the germline V gene, CDR1 is GTSNPN and CDR2 is SVGIG (reference sequence). The CDR3 totals 13 residues. CDR3 nucleotides: TGTGCCTGGAGTGTGCAGGGAGGTCAGCCCCAGCATTTT. This encodes CAWSVQGGQPQHF.

This chain links TRBV6-5 with TRBJ2-2; D is uncertain. Trimming removed 4 bases from V and 3 bases from J, with 3 bases in between. Germline values: CDR1 MNHEY, CDR2 SVGAGI. This CDR3 region has 12 residues. Here the CDR3 reads CASSSYTGELFF. CDR3 DNA sequence: TGTGCCAGCAGTTCCTACACCGGGGAGCTGTTTTTT.

J is TRBJ2-7 and V is TRBV5-4; TRBD1 agrees at 11 bases. Germline values: CDR1 SGHNT, CDR2 YYREEE (reference sequence). After removal of 4 bases from V and 9 bases from J, the junction contained 9 bases not matched to a gene. This CDR3 region has 14 residues. The CDR3 nucleotides read TGTGCCAGCAGCGCGGGACAGGGGGAAACCCCGCAGTACTTC. It specifies CASSAGQGETPQYF.

A single count supports this clone. The chain couples TRBV19 to TRBJ1-2; tentative D call: TRBD1 (5 bases). The V gene's germline CDR1 is LNHDA and CDR2 SQIVND (reference sequence). Between the trimmed V and J ends, which lost 6 bases and 3 bases, there was a span of 11 bases. The CDR3 sequence is 13 residues long. The CDR3 is CASRNGGDYGYTF. The CDR3, as DNA: TGTGCCAGTAGAAACGGGGGGGACTATGGCTACACCTTC.

The rearrangement uses TRBV5-1 and TRBJ1-1; D is ambiguous. V dropped 1 base and J dropped 0 bases, with 7 bases sitting between them. In germline, CDR1 is SGHRS, CDR2 YFSETQ. The CDR3 totals 14 residues. The CDR3 region is CASSLNSVNTEAFF. The CDR3 nucleotides read TGCGCCAGCAGCTTGAATTCAGTGAACACTGAAGCTTTCTTT.

The rearrangement uses TRBV19 and TRBJ2-2; D is perhaps TRBD2 (6 bases). Germline lookup yields CDR1 LNHDA and CDR2 SQIVND (reference sequence). Trimming stripped 3 bases from V and 4 bases from J, with 9 bases between. The CDR3 covers 14 residues. This chain's CDR3 is CASSIPGGTGELFF. The CDR3 DNA follows: TGTGCCAGTAGTATCCCCGGGGGCACCGGGGAGCTGTTTTTT.

The chain joins TRBV18 to TRBJ2-3; the match to TRBD2 covers 13 bases. In germline, CDR1 is KGHSH, CDR2 LQKENI. CDR3 length equals 18 residues. Trimming at V came to 3 bases and at J to 3 bases, leaving 9 bases not matched to a gene. The CDR3 sequence: CASSPGLAGRTETDTQYF. The CDR3 region has the DNA TGTGCCAGCTCACCGGGACTAGCGGGAAGAACCGAAACAGATACGCAGTATTTT.

The rearrangement joins TRBV11-2 to TRBJ2-5, with 8 bases fitting TRBD2. Germline lookup yields CDR1 SGHAT and CDR2 FQNNGV. CDR3 size: 14 residues. The V gene end was trimmed by 3 bases and the J gene end by 11 bases; junction bases not matched to a gene: 11. The CDR3 protein is CASSFGAGVGEQYF. CDR3 sequence (DNA): TGTGCCAGCAGCTTTGGAGCGGGAGTGGGGGAGCAGTACTTC.

The chain recombines TRBV18 with TRBJ1-1; 10 bases line up with TRBD1. Germline trimming cut 3 bases from V and 0 bases from J; bases unmatched to any gene: 4. This CDR3 has 16 residues. Germline V gene lookup returns CDR1 KGHSH and CDR2 LQKENI. In nucleotides, the CDR3 is TGTGCCAGCTCACCTGGGACAGGGGCCCTGAACACTGAAGCTTTCTTT. Amino acid sequence: CASSPGTGALNTEAFF. Looking up the rest from reference TRBV18 and TRBJ1-1 gives the full variable domain: NAGVMQNPRHLVRRRGQEARLRCSPMKGHSHVYWYRQLPEEGLKFMVYLQKENIIDESGMPKERFSAEFPKEGPSILRIQQVVRGDSAAYFCASSPGTGALNTEAFFGQGTRLTVV.

CDR3 loop: CASRLGGSSYEQYF. CDR3 coding DNA: TGTGCCAGCAGGCTGGGGGGGAGCTCCTACGAGCAGTACTTC. This chain joins TRBV6-5 and TRBJ2-7, with 7 bases fitting TRBD2. Germline V lookup: CDR1 MNHEY, CDR2 SVGAGI. This CDR3 has 14 residues. J lost 0 bases, V lost 6 bases, and 5 bases had no gene match.

The sample holds one count of this clone. The chain uses TRBV9 and TRBJ2-1, with 12 bases identical to TRBD2. This CDR3 is 16 amino acids long. Trimming cost V 4 bases and J 7 bases; bases outside gene matches: 9. Germline V gene sequence: CDR1 SGDLS, CDR2 YYNGEE. In DNA, the CDR3 is TGTGCCAGCAGCCCGGGGGCTAGCGGGAGGGCAAATGAGCAGTTCTTC. Translating it yields CASSPGASGRANEQFF.

This rearrangement joins TRBV5-4 to TRBJ2-7; the D is unclear. Trimming shortened V by 4 bases and J by 5 bases, and 7 bases separated the two germline ends. Germline V lookup: CDR1 SGHNT, CDR2 YYREEE (reference sequence). This CDR3 region has 11 residues. The CDR3 is CASSGDHEQYF. As DNA, the CDR3 is TGTGCCAGCAGCGGAGACCACGAGCAGTACTTC.

CDR3 nucleotide sequence: TGCGCCAGCAGCTTGCGGGACGGATCCTACGAGCAGTACTTC. As protein: CASSLRDGSYEQYF. This rearrangement joins TRBV5-1 to TRBJ2-7; D is perhaps TRBD1 or TRBD2 (5 bases each). In germline, CDR1 is SGHRS, CDR2 YFSETQ. V was clipped by 1 base and J by 1 base, with 9 bases between them. The CDR3 totals 14 residues.

The genes are TRBV10-3 and TRBJ1-1; D is perhaps TRBD1 (5 bases). Deletions cut 3 bases from V and 1 base from J, with 9 bases between. The CDR3 runs 14 residues. Germline V gives CDR1 ENHRY, CDR2 SYGVKD. The CDR3 nucleotides are TGTGCCATCAGTGACGACAGCCAGAACACTGAAGCTTTCTTT. Its protein is CAISDDSQNTEAFF.

This clone appeared a single time. V and J are TRBV5-4 and TRBJ2-1; tentatively, D is TRBD2 (6 bases). The V end was cut by 0 bases, the J end by 4 bases, with 11 bases between. This CDR3 spans 15 amino acids. The germline CDR1 and CDR2 sequences are SGHNT and YYREEE (reference sequence). The CDR3 DNA reads as TGTGCCAGCAGCTTGGGGCGGGGCGGGTACAATGAGCAGTTCTTC. Its translation: CASSLGRGGYNEQFF.

V gene TRBV5-4 combines with J gene TRBJ1-1; 8 bases are shared with TRBD1. V lost 6 bases to trimming and J lost 3 bases; unmatched junction nucleotides: 4. Per germline, CDR1 SGHNT and CDR2 YYREEE (reference sequence). There are 13 residues in the CDR3. CDR3 loop: CASIGQGYTEAFF. The CDR3 DNA is TGTGCCAGCATTGGACAGGGCTACACTGAAGCTTTCTTT.

The gene calls are TRBV27 and TRBJ2-5; possibly TRBD2 for D (6 bases). This CDR3 has 15 residues. With 3 bases removed from V and 1 base from J, the gap between germline ends came to 12 bases. CDR1 MNHEY and CDR2 SMNVEV come from the germline V gene (reference sequence). The CDR3 reads CASSFRDGSQETQYF. The CDR3 DNA sequence: TGTGCCAGCAGTTTCCGGGACGGGAGCCAAGAGACCCAGTACTTC.

This clone was seen only once. The V call is TRBV5-6, the J call TRBJ2-1; D remains unclear. The CDR3 is made up of 11 amino acids. Trimming removed 4 bases from V and 10 bases from J, with 9 bases in between. The V gene's germline CDR1 is SGHDT and CDR2 YYEEEE. The CDR3 DNA is TGTGCCAGCAGCCGGCAAGCAGAGCAGTTCTTC. This codes for CASSRQAEQFF.

The rearrangement joins TRBV5-1 to TRBJ2-1; 9 positions match TRBD2. Germline V CDR1 and CDR2: SGHRS, YFSETQ. J was trimmed by 8 bases and V by 0 bases; bases with no gene match: 6. This CDR3 has 15 amino acids. The CDR3 loop is CASSLVMRGGDEQFF. The CDR3 DNA reads as TGCGCCAGCAGCTTGGTAATGCGGGGGGGAGATGAGCAGTTCTTC.

The chain uses TRBV20-1 and TRBJ2-7; D is undetermined. Deletions cut 0 bases from V and 5 bases from J, with 5 bases between. The CDR3 runs 11 residues. Germline CDR1 is DFQATT and CDR2 is SNEGSKA (reference sequence). The DNA for the CDR3 is TGCAGTGCTAGAGATACGGACGAGCAGTACTTC. As protein: CSARDTDEQYF.

This chain links TRBV6-6 with TRBJ2-2; D call uncertain. Per the germline V gene, CDR1 is MNHNY and CDR2 is SVGAGI (reference sequence). The CDR3 has 14 amino acids. V was cut by 8 bases and J by 0 bases, with 10 bases left in between. CDR3 sequence reads: CASCRSANTGELFF. CDR3 coding DNA: TGTGCCAGCTGCAGGTCCGCGAACACCGGGGAGCTGTTTTTT.

The chain joins TRBV7-8 to TRBJ2-7, with D maybe TRBD1 (5 bases). Germline-derived CDR1 and CDR2 are SGHVS and FQNEAQ. This CDR3 comprises 14 residues. V was shortened by 1 base and J by 7 bases, with 14 bases between the two germline ends. The chain's CDR3 is CASSLDRLVQEQYF. CDR3 bases: TGTGCCAGCAGCTTAGACAGGCTAGTTCAAGAGCAGTACTTC.

The CDR3 sequence: CASSFSSLGNSGNTIYF. CDR3 coding DNA: TGTGCCAGCAGCTTTTCGTCCTTGGGCAACTCTGGAAACACCATATATTTT. V usage is TRBV7-8 and J usage is TRBJ1-3; no reliable D call. The V gene lost 3 bases and the J gene lost 0 bases, with 15 bases spanning the gap. Germline V gene lookup returns CDR1 SGHVS and CDR2 FQNEAQ. CDR3 length equals 17 residues.

The rearrangement links TRBV7-9 to TRBJ2-5; 9 nucleotides agree with TRBD1. This CDR3 comprises 14 residues. V lost 4 bases, J lost 7 bases, and 7 bases stayed unmatched. Germline values: CDR1 SEHNR, CDR2 FQNEAQ (reference sequence). This chain's CDR3 is CASSSVGQGATQYF. In DNA form, the CDR3 reads TGTGCCAGCAGCTCCGTGGGACAGGGTGCGACCCAGTACTTC. Drawing the rest from reference TRBV7-9 and TRBJ2-5, the complete variable domain is DTGVSQNPRHKITKRGQNVTFRCDPISEHNRLYWYRQTLGQGPEFLTYFQNEAQLEKSRLLSDRFSAERPKGSFSTLEIQRTEQGDSAMYLCASSSVGQGATQYFGPGTRLLVL.

The chain carries TRBV10-1 and TRBJ2-1; tentative D call: TRBD2 (6 bases). Trimming shortened V by 0 bases and J by 7 bases, and 10 bases separated the two germline ends. Germline CDR1 WNHNN, CDR2 SYGVQD (reference sequence). The CDR3 loop spans 14 amino acids. Written as DNA, the CDR3 is TGCGCCAGCAGTGAGTCTCTCGGGGGTAATGAGCAGTTCTTC. It is translated as CASSESLGGNEQFF.